This record covers a single T cell receptor beta chain. The target antigen is unknown. This record belongs to a study of T cell repertoires in cytomegalovirus infection. About the research overall: Selected CMV epitopes included recently identified HLA-C-restricted ones as well as well-studied HLA-B-restricted ones. Public TCR beta signature analysis indicated the presence of both CMV infection and matching HLA type.

Study observations and caveats: HLA-C-restricted CMV clonotypes gave the most frequent clonotype in two of eight donors.

One entry per CDR3 protein, called by TCRdb with MiXCR from the reads. This table holds about 770,000 distinct CDR3 sequences, roughly 29% found once. V lost 5 bases to trimming and J lost 5 bases; unmatched junction nucleotides: 9. The CDR3 spans 15 residues. Germline CDR1 and CDR2: LGHNA and YNFKEQ. The TCR sequence derives from a human donor in good health (CMV status not recorded). Some clones in this sample may be carry-over from other donors' samples. Sequenced here: cultured CD8+ T cells from PBMCs, sampled from culture after CMV antigen stimulation. The chain couples TRBV4-2 to TRBJ2-3; 8 nucleotides match TRBD2. CDR3 region: CASSSPGGGEDTQYF. In DNA, the CDR3 is TGTGCCAGCAGCTCACCCGGGGGGGGGGAAGATACGCAGTATTTT.